This T cell receptor beta chain was recorded in a study of PD-L1 blockade in urothelial cancer. Study summary: Male sex and bladder-origin urothelial cancer characterized about 90% of the roughly 30 patients. Of prior chemotherapy regimens, patients had received between 0 and 3.

Looked up from germline, CDR1 is SGDLS and CDR2 is YYNGEE. The CDR3 extends over 17 amino acids. Method: immunoSEQ multiplex PCR; TCRdb's copy keeps in-frame clones and lacks some. The sample includes 70,000 or so clones, around four fifths of them seen just once. As to this clone: The junction departs from the called germline gene at one end, perhaps through a read error. At the DNA level, this CDR3 is encoded by other sequences in the same sample as well.

Sequencing used PBMCs, obtained around atezolizumab (anti-PD-L1) treatment. This chain uses TRBV9 with TRBJ1-3; D may be TRBD1 (6 bases). The clonotype originates from a man aged 65 to 79 with urothelial cancer. This CDR3 reads CASSVGGGGNSGNTIYF. CDR3 DNA: TGTGCCAGTAGCGTAGGAGGGGGGGGAAACTCTGGAAACACCATATATTTT.